This T cell receptor beta chain was documented in a study of Ad26.COV2.S vaccination and SARS-CoV-2 variants. The assay was immunoSEQ multiplex PCR, and TCRdb's table has in-frame clones only and misses some. The sample contains around 320,000 clones, 80% to 90% of which appear only once. Treatment here: roughly 20 received Ad26.COV2.S at low or high dose, single or two shots; 5 received placebo; per-sample allocation not given. The samples date from day 63 after the first vaccine or placebo injection. The V end lost 6 bases, the J end lost 9 bases, and 9 bases lay between the germline ends. Germline loops: CDR1 MNHEY, CDR2 SVGAGI. This CDR3 is 11 amino acids long.

This TCR was recovered from a person between 18 and 60 years old who received the Ad26.COV2.S COVID-19 vaccine or a placebo. The rearrangement uses TRBV6-5 and TRBJ2-1; TRBD1 is a possible D gene (5 bases). Material: peripheral blood, obtained in a trial of Ad26.COV2.S vaccine versus placebo. CDR3 residues: CASRFRVEQFF. The CDR3 coding sequence is TGTGCCAGCAGGTTCAGGGTTGAGCAGTTCTTC.